Listed below are T cell receptor beta chains from one sample, sequenced in a study of cytomegalovirus exposure and HLA in healthy donors. Method: immunoSEQ multiplex PCR; TCRdb's copy keeps in-frame clones and lacks some. The table records under 110,000 clones, roughly 76% of them present only once. Sequenced: PBMCs. These TCRs come from a woman in her fifties or sixties in good health and CMV-seropositive. The CDR3 runs from the conserved cysteine through the conserved F or W. A D gene is named only where the DNA matches it firmly. Some rows have no size entry. The others give once, few or many, or a class for an expanded clone.

cdr3_aa	cdr3_nt	v_call	j_call	d_call	clone_size
CASSQELTTGDRETQYF	TGTGCCAGCAGCCAAGAGTTAACAACAGGCGACCGAGAGACCCAGTACTTC	TRBV14	TRBJ2-5	-	-
CASSYGQDGGYEQYF	TGTGCCAGCAGCTACGGACAGGACGGTGGATACGAGCAGTACTTC	TRBV7-9	TRBJ2-7	TRBD1	few
CASSPIGTDTGELFF	TGTGCCAGCTCACCAATCGGGACAGACACCGGGGAGCTGTTTTTT	TRBV18	TRBJ2-2	TRBD1	-
CASSFQGRSNQPQHF	TGTGCCAGCAGTTTTCAGGGGAGAAGCAATCAGCCCCAGCATTTT	TRBV7-2	TRBJ1-5	-	-
CASSVEAGGTGDSYTF	TGTGCCAGCAGCGTAGAGGCTGGGGGGACAGGGGATAGCTACACCTTC	TRBV9	TRBJ1-2	TRBD1	-
CASSISGQSGGGYTF	TGTGCCAGTAGTATATCTGGACAGTCGGGAGGTGGCTACACCTTC	TRBV19	TRBJ1-2	-	-
CASSLSDRAGGYTF	TGTGCCAGCAGTTTATCGGACAGGGCAGGTGGCTACACCTTC	TRBV27	TRBJ1-2	TRBD1	-
CASSSPGQNSPLHF	TGTGCCAGCAGCTCCCCGGGACAGAATTCACCCCTCCACTTT	TRBV7-2	TRBJ1-6	TRBD1	-
CASSQDAGWGADTQYF	TGCGCCAGCAGCCAAGATGCGGGTTGGGGGGCAGATACGCAGTATTTT	TRBV4-3	TRBJ2-3	-	-
CASSTDPRSGNTIYF	TGTGCCAGTTCGACAGATCCCCGCTCTGGAAACACCATATATTTT	TRBV5-5	TRBJ1-3	-	-
CSVINRDSSYEQYF	TGCAGCGTGATAAACCGGGACAGCTCCTACGAGCAGTACTTC	TRBV29-1	TRBJ2-7	TRBD1	-
CASSLGQTGIYEQYF	TGCGCCAGCAGCTTGGGACAGACGGGTATCTACGAGCAGTACTTC	TRBV5-1	TRBJ2-7	-	-
CASRMDRGYQPQHF	TGTGCCAGCAGAATGGACAGGGGGTATCAGCCCCAGCATTTT	TRBV28	TRBJ1-5	TRBD1	-
CASSALQETQYF	TGTGCCAGCAGCGCCCTACAAGAGACCCAGTACTTC	TRBV7-2	TRBJ2-5	-	-
CASSLPRGHANTEAFF	TGTGCCAGCAGCCTACCCAGAGGACACGCGAACACTGAAGCTTTCTTT	TRBV7-8	TRBJ1-1	-	-
CATSRETGRGNGYTF	TGTGCCACCAGCAGAGAAACAGGGCGGGGGAATGGCTACACCTTC	TRBV15	TRBJ1-2	-	once
CASSGTTGPSGVEQFF	TGTGCCAGCAGTGGCACTACAGGGCCGAGTGGGGTTGAGCAGTTCTTC	TRBV6-1	TRBJ2-1	-	-
CASSLAWGAEQYF	TGCGCCAGCAGCTTGGCCTGGGGAGCTGAGCAGTACTTC	TRBV5-1	TRBJ2-5	-	-
CASSPDWSSTDTQYF	TGCGCCAGCAGCCCGGACTGGTCTAGCACAGATACGCAGTATTTT	TRBV5-1	TRBJ2-3	-	-
CASSFAGGGYTF	TGTGCCAGCAGCTTTGCGGGAGGCGGCTACACCTTC	TRBV7-9	TRBJ1-2	-	many
CAISEERGQGYGYTF	TGTGCCATCAGTGAGGAAAGGGGACAGGGCTATGGCTACACCTTC	TRBV10-3	TRBJ1-2	TRBD1	few
CASSLLTSGEITDTQYF	TGTGCCAGCAGCCTGCTGACTAGCGGGGAGATCACAGATACGCAGTATTTT	TRBV5-6	TRBJ2-3	TRBD2	-
CASSQEAGTNYGYTF	TGTGCCAGCAGCCAAGAAGCGGGGACTAACTATGGCTACACCTTC	TRBV4-2	TRBJ1-2	-	-
CASAGIDYGYTF	TGTGCCAGCGCGGGGATAGACTATGGCTACACCTTC	TRBV6-1	TRBJ1-2	-	-
CASSQGQGHRAFF	TGTGCCAGCAGCCAGGGACAGGGGCATCGAGCTTTCTTT	TRBV7-3	TRBJ1-1	TRBD1	-
CASSEGFPLYEQYF	TGTGCCAGCAGTGAAGGTTTCCCCCTCTACGAGCAGTACTTC	TRBV2	TRBJ2-7	-	-
CASSFGLTGNSNQPQHF	TGTGCCAGCAGTTTTGGTTTAACGGGGAATAGCAATCAGCCCCAGCATTTT	TRBV28	TRBJ1-5	-	-
CASSAIGGSYNSPLHF	TGTGCCAGCAGTGCGATCGGGGGGAGCTATAATTCACCCCTCCACTTT	TRBV6-1	TRBJ1-6	-	-
CASSFTGLQETQYF	TGCGCCAGCAGCTTCACAGGCCTCCAAGAGACCCAGTACTTC	TRBV5-1	TRBJ2-5	-	-
CASSSEIPGQNTEAFF	TGTGCCAGCAGCTCCGAAATCCCGGGACAGAACACTGAAGCTTTCTTT	TRBV2	TRBJ1-1	-	-
CASSLYSGHLINYGYTF	TGTGCCAGCAGTTTATACTCGGGACACTTAATTAACTATGGCTACACCTTC	TRBV28	TRBJ1-2	-	-
CSVNAGLLNTEAFF	TGCAGCGTCAACGCGGGCCTTTTGAACACTGAAGCTTTCTTT	TRBV29-1	TRBJ1-1	-	-
CASSLAGQSNTEAFF	TGCGCCAGCAGCTTGGCAGGGCAGAGTAACACTGAAGCTTTCTTT	TRBV5-1	TRBJ1-1	-	-
CASTRLAGVYYEQYF	TGTGCCAGCACCCGACTAGCGGGGGTCTACTACGAGCAGTACTTC	TRBV18	TRBJ2-7	TRBD2	-
CASRPRSGLQPQHF	TGTGCCAGCAGACCTCGCTCAGGGTTACAGCCCCAGCATTTT	TRBV6-6	TRBJ1-5	-	-
CASSQEQFSYEQYF	TGTGCCAGCAGCCAAGAACAGTTCTCCTACGAGCAGTACTTC	TRBV4-2	TRBJ2-7	-	-
CASSEWGGNQPQHF	TGTGCCAGCAGTGAATGGGGGGGAAATCAGCCCCAGCATTTT	TRBV2	TRBJ1-5	-	few
CASSYALGQVQETQYF	TGTGCCAGCAGTTACGCCCTAGGACAGGTCCAAGAGACCCAGTACTTC	TRBV6-5	TRBJ2-5	TRBD1	-
CASSLVGTGDLSGNTIYF	TGTGCCAGCTCTCTCGTAGGGACAGGGGACCTCTCTGGAAACACCATATATTTT	TRBV18	TRBJ1-3	TRBD1	-
CASSDPGGNQPQHF	TGTGCCAGCAGTGATCCGGGGGGTAATCAGCCCCAGCATTTT	TRBV25-1	TRBJ1-5	-	few
CASSLAHRGQTNEKLFF	TGTGCCAGCAGCTTAGCCCACAGGGGGCAAACTAATGAAAAACTGTTTTTT	TRBV7-9	TRBJ1-4	TRBD1	-
CASQLTLGTAPSNTGELFF	TGTGCCAGCCAATTAACCCTGGGGACAGCCCCTTCGAACACCGGGGAGCTGTTTTTT	TRBV5-4	TRBJ2-2	TRBD1	few
CASSRNLLLRGVPYEQYF	TGTGCCAGCAGCCGCAACCTTCTGTTGCGGGGGGTTCCCTACGAGCAGTACTTC	TRBV11-2	TRBJ2-7	TRBD2	-
CASSPTYPTSGGALITGELFF	TGTGCCAGCAGTCCCACCTACCCGACTAGCGGGGGGGCTTTGATAACCGGGGAGCTGTTTTTT	TRBV28	TRBJ2-2	TRBD2	once